This TCR beta chain was captured by sequencing in a study of CD8+ T cells in alopecia areata. RNA was isolated and reverse transcribed to cDNA, the sequencing template. The data were produced by immunoSEQ multiplex PCR, yet TCRdb's version contains in-frame clones alone and is incomplete. The sample gives around 300,000 clones, none seen only once, and the top ten clones hold 0.9% to 1.5%. Trimming took 0 bases from V and 3 from J; bases not matched to a gene: 8. The CDR3 is 17 residues long. Germline V gene data show CDR1 as NNHNN and CDR2 as SYGAGS (reference sequence). Turning to this clone: Germline and genes here are mouse. The read stops 4 residues short of the end of the CDR3; the missing end is completed from the germline J gene.

Separation of pooled cutaneous lymph node cells was by sorting with CD4, CD8alpha, NKG2D, NKG2ACE and other markers. This TCR was recovered from a C3H/HeJ mouse with alopecia areata. For this strain, the MHC haplotype corresponds to H2-k. Specimen: CD4+ T cells sorted from a lymph node. The rearrangement joins TRBV13-2 to TRBJ2-1; 8 bases map to TRBD2. The covered CDR3 bases are TGTGCCAGCGGTGATGAATACCTGGGGGGACCCTATGCT. It encodes CASGDEYLGGPYA. The CDR3 in its entirety is CASGDEYLGGPYAEQFF.